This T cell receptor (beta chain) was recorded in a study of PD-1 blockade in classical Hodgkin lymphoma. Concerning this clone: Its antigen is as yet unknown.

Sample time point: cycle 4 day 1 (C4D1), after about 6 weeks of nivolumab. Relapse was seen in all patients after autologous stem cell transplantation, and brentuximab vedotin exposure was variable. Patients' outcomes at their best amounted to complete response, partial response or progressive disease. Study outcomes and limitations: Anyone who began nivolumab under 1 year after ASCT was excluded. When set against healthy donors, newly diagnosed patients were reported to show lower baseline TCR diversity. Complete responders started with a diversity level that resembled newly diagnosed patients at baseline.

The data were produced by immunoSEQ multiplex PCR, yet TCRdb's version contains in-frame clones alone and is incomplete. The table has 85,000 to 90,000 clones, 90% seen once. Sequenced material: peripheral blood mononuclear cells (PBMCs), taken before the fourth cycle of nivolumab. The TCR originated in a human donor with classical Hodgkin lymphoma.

CDR3 residues: CASSSLSGRAYEQYF. Written as DNA, the CDR3 is TGTGCCAGCAGTTCTCTCTCCGGCAGGGCCTACGAGCAGTACTTC. This chain links TRBV6-5 with TRBJ2-7; TRBD1 is a possible D gene (5 bases). The CDR3 contains 15 residues. V lost 4 bases and J lost 2, with 15 bases in between. The germline gives CDR1 MNHEY, CDR2 SVGAGI.